This T cell receptor (beta chain) emerged from a study of cytomegalovirus exposure and HLA in healthy donors. The overall study: In a later analysis, it was reported that the roughly 120 validation repertoires had been produced on the same platform as the roughly 700 repertoires belonging to the first cohort.

The ends were cut back, 5 bases at V and 2 bases at J, with 7 bases in the middle. The CDR3 is 13 amino acids. Germline V CDR1 and CDR2: LNHDA, SQIVND (reference sequence). Generated by immunoSEQ multiplex PCR, the TCRdb table keeps only in-frame clones and is missing some. The data contain about 200,000 clones, 80% to 90% of them seen just once; the ten biggest clones take up around 1.2%. General study findings and limits: The majority of TCR sequences were rare, yet some public TCRs appeared in many donors.

As regards this clone: Its target is not known.

This TCR was recovered from a woman aged 25 to 39 in good health and CMV-seronegative. Sequenced sample: PBMCs. The chain couples TRBV19 to TRBJ1-3; no definite D call. CDR3 loop: CASSPQTGNTIYF. As DNA, the CDR3 is TGTGCCAGTAGTCCTCAGACTGGAAACACCATATATTTT.